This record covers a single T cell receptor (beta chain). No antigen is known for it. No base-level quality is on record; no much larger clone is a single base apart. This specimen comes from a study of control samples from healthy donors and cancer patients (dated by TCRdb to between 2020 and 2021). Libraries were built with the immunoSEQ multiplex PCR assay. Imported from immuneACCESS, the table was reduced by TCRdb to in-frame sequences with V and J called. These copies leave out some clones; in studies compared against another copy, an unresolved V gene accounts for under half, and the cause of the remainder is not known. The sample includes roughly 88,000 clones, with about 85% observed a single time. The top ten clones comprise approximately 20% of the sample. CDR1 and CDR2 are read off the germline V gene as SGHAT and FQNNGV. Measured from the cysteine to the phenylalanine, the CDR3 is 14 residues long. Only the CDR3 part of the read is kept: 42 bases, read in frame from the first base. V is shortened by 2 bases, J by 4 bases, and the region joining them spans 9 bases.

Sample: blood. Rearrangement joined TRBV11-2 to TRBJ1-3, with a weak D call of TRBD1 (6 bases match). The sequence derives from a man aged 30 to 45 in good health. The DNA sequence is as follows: TGTGCCAGCAGCTTACGGGGGGCAGGAAACACCATATATTTT. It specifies CASSLRGAGNTIYF. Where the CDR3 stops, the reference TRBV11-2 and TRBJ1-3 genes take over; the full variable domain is EAGVAQSPRYKIIEKRQSVAFWCNPISGHATLYWYQQILGQGPKLLIQFQNNGVVDDSQLPKDRFSAERLKGVDSTLKIQPAKLEDSAVYLCASSLRGAGNTIYFGEGSWLTVV.